The next 28 T cell receptor beta chains were all read from a single sample in a study of blood T cell repertoires in COVID-19. Clones were sequenced by immunoSEQ multiplex PCR, and TCRdb holds only the in-frame ones, with some missing. The sample carries 200,000 to 250,000 clones, around 84% recorded once. Input material: peripheral blood. These receptors were obtained from an elderly woman with active or convalescent COVID-19.

The chain recombines TRBV28 with TRBJ2-1, with TRBD1 identical over 9 bases. The CDR3 length is 15 residues. Germline-derived CDR1 and CDR2 are MDHEN and SYDVKM. The J segment lost 6 bases and the V segment lost 7 bases, leaving 10 bases of the junction unmatched. CDR3 residues: CASTLGGTGFNEQFF. In nucleotides, the CDR3 is TGTGCCAGCACTCTGGGCGGGACAGGGTTCAATGAGCAGTTCTTC. The complete variable domain, with remaining parts taken from reference TRBV28 and TRBJ2-1, reads DVKVTQSSRYLVKRTGEKVFLECVQDMDHENMFWYRQDPGLGLRLIYFSYDVKMKEKGDIPEGYSVSREKKERFSLILESASTNQTSMYLCASTLGGTGFNEQFFGPGTRLTVL.

The rearrangement links TRBV3-1 (or the pseudogene TRBV3-2) to TRBJ1-6, with TRBD1 identical over 11 bases. V lost 6 bases to trimming and J lost 9 bases; unmatched junction nucleotides: 10. Per germline, CDR1 LGHDT and CDR2 YNNKEL (reference sequence). CDR3 length: 16 amino acids. The CDR3 region has the DNA TGTGCCAGCAGTCTAGCCGGGACAGGGGGACTTTCACCCCTCCACTTT. It yields the protein CASSLAGTGGLSPLHF.

This chain joins TRBV18 and TRBJ2-3; TRBD2 agrees at 10 bases. The V segment lost 5 bases and the J segment 7 bases; nucleotides outside the gene matches: 9. From germline, CDR1 is KGHSH and CDR2 LQKENI. CDR3 length: 15 amino acids. The CDR3 here is CASSTSAGGLYTQYF. The CDR3 DNA reads as TGTGCCAGCTCAACGTCAGCGGGGGGGCTCTATACGCAGTATTTT. The full variable domain, rest sourced from reference TRBV18 and TRBJ2-3, is NAGVMQNPRHLVRRRGQEARLRCSPMKGHSHVYWYRQLPEEGLKFMVYLQKENIIDESGMPKERFSAEFPKEGPSILRIQQVVRGDSAAYFCASSTSAGGLYTQYFGPGTRLTVL.

This clone is a singleton in its sample. One junction end disagrees with the germline gene, perhaps due to a read error. The chain is built from TRBV6-5 and TRBJ2-3; 8 nucleotides agree with TRBD2. Looked up from germline, CDR1 is MNHEY and CDR2 is SVGAGI. The CDR3 has 12 amino acids. The CDR3 loop is CASSQGLDSQYF. The CDR3 DNA reads TGTGCCAGCAGTCAGGGACTAGATTCGCAGTATTTT.

The chain combines TRBV10-3 with TRBJ2-3; 9 nucleotides agree with TRBD2. V shed 7 bases and J 0 bases; nucleotides not matched to a gene: 8. Germline loops: CDR1 ENHRY, CDR2 SYGVKD. The CDR3 has 16 residues. CDR3 loop: CAITSGINPSTDTQYF. The DNA of the CDR3 is TGTGCCATCACTAGCGGGATAAACCCTAGCACAGATACGCAGTATTTT.

The chain has TRBV2 and TRBJ1-2; D is ambiguous. V lost 9 bases, J lost 2 bases, and 13 bases lay in between. From germline, CDR1 is SNHLY and CDR2 FYNNEI. The CDR3 runs to 13 residues. CDR3 sequence reads: CARLGGKNYGYTF. The CDR3 DNA reads TGTGCCAGACTAGGCGGGAAAAACTATGGCTACACCTTC.

The chain joins TRBV7-3 to TRBJ2-5; TRBD2 is a possible D gene (5 bases). CDR3 length: 15 amino acids. Trimming left V 5 bases short and J 1 base short, with 14 bases between. From germline, CDR1 is SGHTA and CDR2 FQGTGA. The CDR3 sequence: CASSQLGLAQETQYF. The DNA for the CDR3 is TGTGCCAGCAGCCAGTTAGGCCTAGCCCAAGAGACCCAGTACTTC.

The rearrangement uses TRBV4-1 and TRBJ1-2; tentatively, D is TRBD1 (6 bases). The V end lost 1 base, the J end lost 0 bases, and 12 bases lay between the germline ends. In germline, CDR1 is MGHRA, CDR2 YSYEKL. The length of the CDR3 is 16 residues. The CDR3: CASSQGQGTSNYGYTF. CDR3 nucleotide sequence: TGCGCCAGCAGCCAAGGCCAGGGGACCTCTAACTATGGCTACACCTTC.

Only one count was recorded for this clone. This chain uses TRBV25-1 with TRBJ2-3; D is unclear. The CDR3 totals 11 residues. The V gene's germline CDR1 is MGHDK and CDR2 SYGVNS. V dropped 8 bases and J dropped 3 bases, with 6 bases sitting between them. The CDR3 DNA reads TGTGCCAGCCTCTTGACAGATACGCAGTATTTT. Its protein is CASLLTDTQYF.

The CDR3 protein is CSASKTASHQPQHF. The CDR3 DNA sequence: TGCAGTGCTAGTAAGACAGCCAGCCATCAGCCCCAGCATTTT. V and J are TRBV20-1 and TRBJ1-5; D might be TRBD1 (5 bases). Trimming left V 3 bases short and J 5 bases short, with 14 bases between. The CDR3 loop spans 14 amino acids. Per germline, CDR1 DFQATT and CDR2 SNEGSKA (reference sequence).

The chain combines TRBV5-1 with TRBJ1-1, with D possibly being TRBD1 (6 bases). The CDR3 is made up of 14 amino acids. The germline V gene encodes CDR1 SGHRS and CDR2 YFSETQ. The V and J ends lost 4 bases and 1 base respectively, with 11 bases between them. The CDR3 loop is CASSRRRGNTEAFF. The CDR3 region has the DNA TGCGCCAGCAGCAGGCGCAGGGGGAACACTGAAGCTTTCTTT.

This chain joins TRBV9 and TRBJ1-2; possible D gene TRBD1, 6 bases. Per the germline V gene, CDR1 is SGDLS and CDR2 is YYNGEE. This CDR3 spans 18 amino acids. V was clipped by 4 bases and J by 4 bases, with 26 bases between them. This chain's CDR3 is CASSTSTKTGPSIYGYTF. The CDR3 DNA sequence: TGTGCCAGCAGCACAAGCACCAAGACAGGTCCCTCAATCTATGGCTACACCTTC.

The rearrangement links TRBV12-5 to TRBJ1-5, with unresolved D. Germline V CDR1 and CDR2: LGHNT, FRNRAP. CDR3 length: 15 residues. V was clipped by 6 bases and J by 3 bases, with 15 bases between them. The DNA of the CDR3 is TGTGCTAGTGGAAACGACGCGGTTGACAATCAGCCCCAGCATTTT. Encoded protein: CASGNDAVDNQPQHF.

The rearrangement links TRBV7-3 to TRBJ1-1, with D perhaps matching TRBD1 (5 bases). Trimming shortened V by 5 bases and J by 4 bases, and 14 bases separated the two germline ends. Germline CDR1 and CDR2: SGHTA and FQGTGA. This CDR3 has 14 amino acids. CDR3 sequence (DNA): TGTGCCAGCAGCCCCATGGCGGGGGGCACTGAAGCTTTCTTT. It yields the protein CASSPMAGGTEAFF.

The chain recombines TRBV11-2 with TRBJ2-7, with D perhaps TRBD1 (6 bases). The CDR3 runs 13 residues. Germline lookup yields CDR1 SGHAT and CDR2 FQNNGV. Trimming pared 0 bases from V and 9 bases from J, leaving 12 bases between. CDR3 residues: CASSLDYQGPQYF. CDR3 DNA sequence: TGTGCCAGCAGCTTAGACTACCAGGGGCCGCAGTACTTC.

This clone has a handful of counts. The rearrangement joins TRBV7-2 to TRBJ2-5; D might be TRBD2 (5 bases). V was clipped by 5 bases and J by 13 bases, with 17 bases between them. The CDR3 is made up of 12 amino acids. Germline V gene sequence: CDR1 SGHTA, CDR2 FQGNSA. This CDR3 reads CASSEMGSTVYF. DNA of the CDR3: TGTGCCAGCAGCGAAATGGGGAGCACCGTGTACTTC.

In this sample, this clone turned up once. This chain links TRBV6-6 with TRBJ2-5, with D hard to call. V was pared by 10 bases and J by 5 bases, with 8 bases between. The CDR3 runs 10 residues. Germline CDR1 is MNHNY and CDR2 is SVGAGI (reference sequence). Here the CDR3 reads CATARETQYF. DNA for the CDR3: TGTGCCACTGCACGGGAGACCCAGTACTTC.

The rearrangement joins TRBV30 to TRBJ1-1, with D possibly matching TRBD1 (6 bases). The CDR3 is made up of 15 amino acids. Germline V gene sequence: CDR1 GTSNPN, CDR2 SVGIG (reference sequence). With 4 bases removed from V and 3 bases from J, the gap between germline ends came to 18 bases. CDR3 DNA: TGTGCCTGGATGTCGCCGGGACACTTTGACACTGAAGCTTTCTTT. Encoded protein: CAWMSPGHFDTEAFF.

The chain carries TRBV5-1 and TRBJ2-1; D is perhaps TRBD2 (5 bases). Germline-derived CDR1 and CDR2 are SGHRS and YFSETQ. V lost 4 bases to trimming and J lost 0 bases, with 11 bases between them. This CDR3 spans 15 amino acids. CDR3 protein: CASSPGVSSYNEQFF. In DNA, the CDR3 is TGCGCCAGCAGCCCCGGGGTGAGCTCCTACAATGAGCAGTTCTTC.

The rearrangement uses TRBV6-2 or TRBV6-3 and TRBJ2-7, with D perhaps TRBD2 (5 bases). Germline CDR1 is MNHEY and CDR2 is SVGEGT. Trimming took off 5 bases at V and 7 bases at J, with 9 bases between the two ends. The CDR3 has 11 amino acids. CDR3 protein: CASSIGGEQYF. The CDR3 nucleotides are TGTGCCAGCAGTATAGGAGGAGAGCAGTACTTC.

The chain recombines TRBV6-5 with TRBJ2-3; TRBD2 matches at 7 bases. The CDR3 extends over 15 amino acids. V dropped 8 bases and J dropped 4; count of bases not matched to a gene: 12. Germline loops: CDR1 MNHEY, CDR2 SVGAGI. Here the CDR3 reads CASRVRDRGADTQYF. Here the CDR3 DNA reads TGTGCCAGCCGGGTCCGGGATCGGGGGGCAGATACGCAGTATTTT.

The chain recombines TRBV27 with TRBJ1-2, with 9 bases fitting TRBD1. The CDR3 has 13 amino acids. V lost 4 bases to trimming and J lost 8 bases; unmatched junction nucleotides: 5. Germline CDR1 and CDR2: MNHEY and SMNVEV (reference sequence). The chain's CDR3 is CASSSDRGVGYTF. Here the CDR3 DNA reads TGTGCCAGCAGTTCCGACAGGGGGGTGGGCTACACCTTC.

The rearrangement joins TRBV5-8 to TRBJ1-6, with 7 bases identical to TRBD1. There are 13 residues in the CDR3. Germline CDR1 reads SGHTS; CDR2 reads YDEGEE. With V trimmed by 3 bases and J by 9 bases, 3 bases remained unmatched. The CDR3 here is CASSSDRASPLHF. The DNA of the CDR3 is TGTGCCAGCAGCTCAGACAGGGCTTCACCCCTCCACTTT.

This sequence joins TRBV4-1 and TRBJ2-5; possibly TRBD2 for D (5 bases). The germline V gene has CDR1 MGHRA and CDR2 YSYEKL. CDR3 length: 19 amino acids. Trimming removed 3 bases at V and 3 bases at J, with 26 bases between. The CDR3 here is CASSHPSLGPNRGKETQYF. CDR3 in DNA: TGCGCCAGCAGCCATCCATCCCTTGGACCCAACCGGGGAAAAGAGACCCAGTACTTC.

This clone was seen once. The chain has TRBV11-2 and TRBJ2-5, with a weak D call TRBD1 (6 bases). The CDR3 loop spans 14 amino acids. From germline, CDR1 is SGHAT and CDR2 FQNNGV. The V and J ends lost 5 bases and 2 bases respectively, with 12 bases between them. The CDR3 loop reads CASSRDDRQETQYF. CDR3 sequence (DNA): TGTGCCAGCAGCCGTGACGACAGGCAAGAGACCCAGTACTTC.

The rearrangement uses TRBV7-9 and TRBJ1-2, with 7 bases identical to TRBD1. V was clipped by 6 bases and J by 0 bases; unmatched bases: 10. This CDR3 is 16 amino acids long. Germline CDR1 and CDR2: SEHNR and FQNEAQ (reference sequence). The CDR3 spells CASSQGGQEANYGYTF. The CDR3 coding sequence is TGTGCCAGCAGTCAGGGGGGCCAAGAAGCTAACTATGGCTACACCTTC. Looking up the rest from reference TRBV7-9 and TRBJ1-2 gives the full variable domain: DTGVSQNPRHKITKRGQNVTFRCDPISEHNRLYWYRQTLGQGPEFLTYFQNEAQLEKSRLLSDRFSAERPKGSFSTLEIQRTEQGDSAMYLCASSQGGQEANYGYTFGSGTRLTVV.

This rearrangement joins TRBV10-3 to TRBJ2-3; TRBD2 aligns across 7 bases. The CDR3 loop spans 18 amino acids. Germline V CDR1 and CDR2: ENHRY, SYGVKD. J was trimmed by 0 bases and V by 0 bases; bases with no gene match: 9. In DNA form, the CDR3 reads TGTGCCATCAGTGAGTCTATCACTCAGCGGGACAGCACAGATACGCAGTATTTT. Its translation is CAISESITQRDSTDTQYF.

This rearrangement joins TRBV30 to TRBJ2-1, with D perhaps matching TRBD2 (6 bases). CDR3 length equals 13 residues. Between the trimmed V and J ends, which lost 3 bases and 6 bases, there was a span of 12 bases. Germline V gene sequence: CDR1 GTSNPN, CDR2 SVGIG (reference sequence). The CDR3 coding sequence is TGTGCCTGGAGACGCGGGGAACCCAATGAGCAGTTCTTC. Translating it yields CAWRRGEPNEQFF.